Shown below are 23 T cell receptor beta chains from a single sample sequenced in a study of blood T cell repertoires in COVID-19. TCRdb keeps only in-frame clones here, not all; method: immunoSEQ multiplex PCR. The data show about 61,000 clones, about 90% seen once. The sequenced sample consisted of peripheral blood. Receptors originate from a man older than 75 in a cohort sampled during active COVID-19.

J is TRBJ2-1 and V is TRBV27; tentatively, D is TRBD2 (6 bases). Trimming stripped 7 bases from V and 7 bases from J, with 32 bases between. Looked up from germline, CDR1 is MNHEY and CDR2 is SMNVEV (reference sequence). The CDR3 has 19 amino acids. The CDR3 DNA follows: TGTGCCAGCATTCAAACGGGACTCCCGCTTTCCCGCGGTAATAATGAGCAGTTCTTC. It yields the protein CASIQTGLPLSRGNNEQFF.

This chain links TRBV14 with TRBJ2-7, with D perhaps matching TRBD2 (6 bases). The germline V and J ends were trimmed by 1 base and 0 bases, with 10 bases remaining between them. This CDR3 spans 15 amino acids. The germline V gene encodes CDR1 SGHDN and CDR2 FVKESK. The CDR3 nucleotides are TGTGCCAGCAGCCAAGTCCTAGCGCACTCCTACGAGCAGTACTTC. This sequence encodes CASSQVLAHSYEQYF.

CDR3 in amino acids: CASSLTGGSGYTF. In DNA form, the CDR3 reads TGTGCCAGCAGCTTAACAGGGGGGTCTGGCTACACCTTC. V usage is TRBV12-3 or TRBV12-4 and J usage is TRBJ1-2; 8 positions match TRBD1. The ends lost 6 bases at V and 7 bases at J; junction bases unmatched: 7. The CDR3 spans 13 residues.

This clone is a singleton in its sample. The V gene is TRBV2, the J gene TRBJ1-1, with D tentatively TRBD1 (6 bases). Trimming took 6 bases from V and 0 from J, leaving 17 bases between them. This CDR3 spans 16 amino acids. Germline V gene data show CDR1 as SNHLY and CDR2 as FYNNEI. The CDR3 here is CASRDTPGGVNTEAFF. In DNA form, the CDR3 reads TGTGCCAGCAGGGATACGCCGGGGGGCGTGAACACTGAAGCTTTCTTT.

The V gene is TRBV3-1 (or the pseudogene TRBV3-2), the J gene TRBJ1-1; no definite D call. Trimming stripped 5 bases from V and 1 base from J, with 5 bases between. This CDR3 region has 12 residues. From germline, CDR1 is LGHDT and CDR2 YNNKEL (reference sequence). CDR3 amino acids: CASSSQNTEAFF. Written as DNA, the CDR3 is TGTGCCAGCAGCTCCCAGAACACTGAAGCTTTCTTT.

This rearrangement joins TRBV18 to TRBJ2-3; tentatively, D is TRBD1 (6 bases). The germline V gene has CDR1 KGHSH and CDR2 LQKENI. This CDR3 region has 16 residues. V was trimmed by 6 bases and J by 1 base, leaving 17 bases between them. The CDR3 region has the DNA TGTGCCAGCTCCCAAGTAAATTCAGGGGGCACAGATACGCAGTATTTT. Encoded protein: CASSQVNSGGTDTQYF.

This sequence joins TRBV2 and TRBJ1-4; D remains ambiguous. CDR3 length equals 12 residues. The V gene lost 6 bases and the J gene lost 6 bases, with 8 bases spanning the gap. In germline, CDR1 is SNHLY, CDR2 FYNNEI. The CDR3 region is CASRRRDEKLFF. CDR3 bases: TGTGCCAGCAGAAGGAGAGATGAAAAACTGTTTTTT.

V and J are TRBV7-8 and TRBJ2-1; no definite D call. CDR1 SGHVS and CDR2 FQNEAQ come from the germline V gene. V lost 2 bases and J lost 8, with 10 bases in between. The CDR3 spans 13 residues. CDR3 DNA sequence: TGTGCCAGCAGCTTATCTTGGCGGCATGAGCAGTTCTTC. Its translation: CASSLSWRHEQFF.

In its sample, this clone was seen a few times. The gene calls are TRBV7-2 and TRBJ1-1; no definite D call. This CDR3 region has 15 residues. Between the trimmed V and J ends, which lost 1 base and 4 bases, there was a span of 13 bases. CDR1 and CDR2 from the germline V gene are SGHTA and FQGNSA. CDR3 sequence: CASSLGSGSPTEAFF. CDR3 in DNA: TGTGCCAGCAGCTTAGGTTCCGGGAGCCCCACTGAAGCTTTCTTT.

The chain is built from TRBV19 and TRBJ2-3; D call uncertain. The CDR3 consists of 17 residues. The V gene's germline CDR1 is LNHDA and CDR2 SQIVND (reference sequence). The V and J ends lost 2 bases and 5 bases respectively, with 20 bases between them. Written as DNA, the CDR3 is TGTGCCAGTAGTATAAGTGTGGTGAGCGCCGCCGTAGATACGCAGTATTTT. Amino acids: CASSISVVSAAVDTQYF.

This chain joins TRBV5-6 and TRBJ1-6, with TRBD1 matching 8 bases. V lost 3 bases, J lost 3 bases, and 5 bases stayed unmatched. CDR1 is SGHDT and CDR2 is YYEEEE in the germline V gene. This CDR3 region has 16 residues. CDR3 sequence reads: CASSSVTGGYNSPLHF. CDR3 bases: TGTGCCAGCAGCTCGGTTACAGGGGGCTATAATTCACCCCTCCACTTT.

The gene calls are TRBV7-9 and TRBJ1-4; the D gene is possibly TRBD1 (6 bases). The CDR3 spans 15 residues. The germline CDR1 and CDR2 sequences are SEHNR and FQNEAQ (reference sequence). Trimming pared 2 bases from V and 1 base from J, leaving 8 bases between. CDR3 DNA sequence: TGTGCCAGCAGCTTAAAAGGGGGAACTAATGAAAAACTGTTTTTT. This translates into CASSLKGGTNEKLFF.

This chain connects TRBV18 to TRBJ1-1, with 7 bases fitting TRBD1. CDR1 is KGHSH and CDR2 is LQKENI in the germline V gene. CDR3 length: 14 amino acids. J gave up 3 bases and V 8 bases, and 9 bases lay outside the gene matches. CDR3 coding DNA: TGTGCCAGCCTCCGGGACAGACTCTACACTGAAGCTTTCTTT. Its protein is CASLRDRLYTEAFF.

This chain uses TRBV19 with TRBJ1-2; 7 nucleotides match TRBD1. J lost 7 bases, V lost 6 bases, and 8 bases had no gene match. From germline, CDR1 is LNHDA and CDR2 SQIVND (reference sequence). This CDR3 spans 13 amino acids. The CDR3: CASSPRQGAGYTF. The CDR3 nucleotides read TGTGCCAGTAGCCCTAGACAGGGTGCTGGCTACACCTTC.

This clone was seen more than once but under ten times. The V call is TRBV19, the J call TRBJ2-7, with 7 bases identical to TRBD1. The CDR3 totals 15 residues. Germline assignment: CDR1 LNHDA and CDR2 SQIVND (reference sequence). The ends lost 4 bases at V and 0 bases at J; junction bases unmatched: 6. The CDR3 region has the DNA TGTGCCAGTAGTACATCGACAGGGAACTCCTACGAGCAGTACTTC. This codes for CASSTSTGNSYEQYF.

For this clone: A read error may explain this, as a much larger clone is one base away. This specimen includes other DNA sequences encoding the same CDR3. J is TRBJ2-2 and V is TRBV10-1; 7 bases are a match to TRBD1. CDR3 length: 13 amino acids. The germline CDR1 and CDR2 sequences are WNHNN and SYGVQD (reference sequence). CDR3 amino acids: CASSTGAIGKLFF. In DNA form, the CDR3 reads TGTGCCAGCAGTACAGGGGCGATTGGAAAGCTGTTTTTT.

The rearrangement joins TRBV10-1 to TRBJ2-2, with TRBD2 matching over 8 bases. The CDR3 is 15 residues long. The V gene's germline CDR1 is WNHNN and CDR2 SYGVQD (reference sequence). V trimming: 6 bases; J trimming: 5 bases; junction bases outside the gene matches: 8. CDR3 sequence (DNA): TGCGCCAGCAGCCCCGGGACTAGTGGGACCGGGGAGCTGTTTTTT. Translation gives CASSPGTSGTGELFF.

The chain links TRBV18 to TRBJ2-2; D unclear. V lost 2 bases to trimming and J lost 8 bases, with 12 bases between them. Germline values: CDR1 KGHSH, CDR2 LQKENI. The CDR3 has 14 amino acids. The CDR3: CASSPSRREGELFF. The CDR3 coding sequence is TGTGCCAGCTCACCATCTCGGAGAGAAGGGGAGCTGTTTTTT.

This clone was counted only a few times. V gene TRBV4-1 combines with J gene TRBJ1-2; TRBD1 aligns across 10 bases. From germline, CDR1 is MGHRA and CDR2 YSYEKL. With 3 bases clipped from V and 1 base from J, the junction kept 5 bases outside the gene matches. CDR3 length equals 16 residues. The CDR3 spells CASSQLTGGLNYGYTF. The CDR3 coding sequence is TGCGCCAGCAGCCAGTTGACAGGGGGCCTTAACTATGGCTACACCTTC.

The rearrangement uses TRBV9 and TRBJ1-3; 8 bases agree with TRBD1. Germline CDR1 reads SGDLS; CDR2 reads YYNGEE. The CDR3 sequence is 16 residues long. The junction had 5 bases not matched to a gene; V was cut back by 3 bases and J by 0 bases. The DNA for the CDR3 is TGTGCCAGCAGCGCGCACGGACAGGGCTCTGGAAACACCATATATTTT. This codes for CASSAHGQGSGNTIYF.

This rearrangement joins TRBV9 to TRBJ1-3, with D unresolved. The V end was cut by 1 base, the J end by 4 bases, with 15 bases between. There are 16 residues in the CDR3. Germline lookup yields CDR1 SGDLS and CDR2 YYNGEE. The CDR3 DNA reads as TGTGCCAGCAGCGTAAATGATGCGAGCTTCGGAAACACCATATATTTT. Its translation: CASSVNDASFGNTIYF.

The V and J genes are TRBV10-3 and TRBJ2-1, with 11 bases matching TRBD2. CDR3 length equals 17 residues. The V segment lost 5 bases and the J segment 3 bases; nucleotides outside the gene matches: 9. Per the germline V gene, CDR1 is ENHRY and CDR2 is SYGVKD. The CDR3 coding sequence is TGTGCCATCAGTAAACCGGGACTAGCGGATCGCTACAATGAGCAGTTCTTC. It specifies CAISKPGLADRYNEQFF.

This clone was counted a few times. The rearrangement links TRBV11-2 to TRBJ2-3; 10 nucleotides line up with TRBD2. CDR1 and CDR2 from the germline V gene are SGHAT and FQNNGV. V shed 0 bases and J 1 base; nucleotides not matched to a gene: 4. CDR3 length: 17 amino acids. CDR3 sequence reads: CASSLDRGTSGTDTQYF. For the CDR3, the DNA is TGTGCCAGCAGCTTAGATCGCGGGACTAGCGGCACAGATACGCAGTATTTT.